The 20 T cell receptor beta chains below were found in one sample sequenced in a study of T cells expressing NK-cell markers (dated by TCRdb to the early 2020s). The method was 5' RACE. The sequencing machine was an Illumina HiSeq 2000. TCRdb reprocessed the reads, and each CDR3 protein sequence is entered once, without DNA. This sample's table carries around 470,000 distinct CDR3 sequences. Almost 1.5% of the sample lies in the top ten. Sequenced material: blood T cells: a sorted CD56 or NKG2C T cell subset, CD4+ or CD8+ T cells, or bulk PBMC T cells (not recorded which). Receptors originate from a woman aged 45-59 years in good health. Donor details come from another sample of the same person, matched by shared clones.

The chain links TRBV10-3 to TRBJ2-3. Germline values: CDR1 ENHRY, CDR2 SYGVKD. CDR3 size: 14 residues. CDR3 sequence reads: CAILDSASTDTQYF.

CDR3 amino acids: CASSLEGGPLILGEQYF. This chain joins TRBV5-6 and TRBJ2-7; TCRdb returns TRBD1, unconfirmable since there is no DNA. The CDR3 is made up of 17 amino acids. Germline V CDR1 and CDR2: SGHDT, YYEEEE.

The chain joins TRBV2 to TRBJ1-1; absent DNA, TCRdb's TRBD1 call cannot be checked. This CDR3 has 12 amino acids. Germline CDR1 is SNHLY and CDR2 is FYNNEI. The CDR3 is CASVLTVTEAFF.

The chain joins TRBV5-1 to TRBJ2-1; TCRdb picks TRBD2, but there is no DNA to check that call. CDR3 length equals 13 residues. CDR1 is SGHRS and CDR2 is YFSETQ in the germline V gene. The CDR3 is CASSLDAGVEQFF.

The J gene is TRBJ2-3, the V gene TRBV27; there is no DNA to check the TCRdb D call of TRBD2. CDR3 length: 13 residues. Germline values: CDR1 MNHEY, CDR2 SMNVEV (reference sequence). The CDR3 spells CASSARQTDTQYF.

The chain has TRBV11-2 and TRBJ2-3. CDR3 length equals 13 residues. CDR1 and CDR2 from the germline V gene are SGHAT and FQNNGV. The CDR3 protein is CASSPSMTDTQYF. The full variable domain, in which reference TRBV11-2 and TRBJ2-3 provide the parts outside the CDR3, is EAGVAQSPRYKIIEKRQSVAFWCNPISGHATLYWYQQILGQGPKLLIQFQNNGVVDDSQLPKDRFSAERLKGVDSTLKIQPAKLEDSAVYLCASSPSMTDTQYFGPGTRLTVL.

The gene calls are TRBV9 and TRBJ1-1; TCRdb lists TRBD1, though no DNA is available to test this call. The V gene's germline CDR1 is SGDLS and CDR2 YYNGEE. This CDR3 is built from 18 residues. CDR3 sequence: CASSVGGQGLEMNTEAFF. Full variable domain (outside the CDR3, taken from reference TRBV9 and TRBJ1-1): DSGVTQTPKHLITATGQRVTLRCSPRSGDLSVYWYQQSLDQGLQFLIQYYNGEERAKGNILERFSAQQFPDLHSELNLSSLELGDSALYFCASSVGGQGLEMNTEAFFGQGTRLTVV.

The chain has TRBV29-1 and TRBJ1-1; TCRdb outputs TRBD1, but without DNA this stays unchecked. There are 14 residues in the CDR3. The V gene's germline CDR1 is SQVTM and CDR2 ANQGSEA. CDR3 in amino acids: CSVFFKGPNTEAFF.

This chain uses TRBV24-1 with TRBJ2-4; TCRdb calls TRBD1, which cannot be checked without DNA. Germline values: CDR1 KGHDR, CDR2 SFDVKD. CDR3 size: 12 residues. CDR3 sequence: CATSDRGYIQYF.

The V and J genes are TRBV7-8 and TRBJ2-7; the TCRdb D gene call, TRBD2, has no DNA to confirm it. The germline V gene encodes CDR1 SGHVS and CDR2 FQNEAQ. This CDR3 contains 14 residues. The CDR3: CASSTRTETYEQYF.

This chain links TRBV5-1 with TRBJ2-2; the TCRdb D gene call, TRBD1, has no DNA to confirm it. The CDR3 runs 16 residues. Germline V gives CDR1 SGHRS, CDR2 YFSETQ. CDR3 protein: CASRPSEQGLTGELFF.

V and J are TRBV11-2 and TRBJ1-2; the TCRdb call, TRBD1, lacks DNA for checking. The CDR3 is made up of 15 amino acids. Germline V gene sequence: CDR1 SGHAT, CDR2 FQNNGV. The CDR3: CASTPDRILNYGYTF.

The rearrangement joins TRBV7-8 to TRBJ2-7; TCRdb gives TRBD2 as the D gene, but with no DNA this cannot be confirmed. Germline loops: CDR1 SGHVS, CDR2 FQNEAQ. This CDR3 contains 15 residues. CDR3 in amino acids: CASSLNPGSEGEQYF.

This chain joins TRBV5-1 and TRBJ2-3; the D gene TCRdb calls, TRBD1, cannot be checked with no DNA. CDR3 length: 17 residues. Germline values: CDR1 SGHRS, CDR2 YFSETQ. This CDR3 reads CASSLGPNQGAKDTQYF.

J is TRBJ2-1 and V is TRBV4-1; TCRdb indicates TRBD2, and absent DNA this call remains unverified. The CDR3 totals 15 residues. The germline V gene has CDR1 MGHRA and CDR2 YSYEKL. The CDR3 region is CASSPSSGYNYEQFF.

The chain couples TRBV29-1 to TRBJ2-2; TCRdb picks TRBD2, but there is no DNA to check that call. The germline gives CDR1 SQVTM, CDR2 ANQGSEA. The CDR3 covers 16 residues. CDR3 sequence reads: CSASNVGLAGAGELFF.

J is TRBJ2-5 and V is TRBV5-1; TCRdb lists TRBD1, though no DNA is available to test this call. Per the germline V gene, CDR1 is SGHRS and CDR2 is YFSETQ. The CDR3 contains 14 residues. The CDR3 sequence is CASSLPGPLETQYF.

The gene calls are TRBV29-1 and TRBJ2-3; the TCRdb call, TRBD1, lacks DNA for checking. CDR3 length equals 14 residues. CDR1 is SQVTM, CDR2 ANQGSEA, per germline. CDR3: CSVGDRGSTDTQYF.

The chain couples TRBV15 to TRBJ2-7. This CDR3 contains 16 residues. From germline, CDR1 is LNHNV and CDR2 YYDKDF (reference sequence). The CDR3 protein is CATSRDFGQIIHEQYF.

The chain is built from TRBV5-1 and TRBJ2-7; lacking DNA, the TRBD2 call made by TCRdb goes unchecked. Germline V gene data show CDR1 as SGHRS and CDR2 as YFSETQ. CDR3 size: 17 residues. CDR3 region: CASSLIFGTSGFYEQYF.